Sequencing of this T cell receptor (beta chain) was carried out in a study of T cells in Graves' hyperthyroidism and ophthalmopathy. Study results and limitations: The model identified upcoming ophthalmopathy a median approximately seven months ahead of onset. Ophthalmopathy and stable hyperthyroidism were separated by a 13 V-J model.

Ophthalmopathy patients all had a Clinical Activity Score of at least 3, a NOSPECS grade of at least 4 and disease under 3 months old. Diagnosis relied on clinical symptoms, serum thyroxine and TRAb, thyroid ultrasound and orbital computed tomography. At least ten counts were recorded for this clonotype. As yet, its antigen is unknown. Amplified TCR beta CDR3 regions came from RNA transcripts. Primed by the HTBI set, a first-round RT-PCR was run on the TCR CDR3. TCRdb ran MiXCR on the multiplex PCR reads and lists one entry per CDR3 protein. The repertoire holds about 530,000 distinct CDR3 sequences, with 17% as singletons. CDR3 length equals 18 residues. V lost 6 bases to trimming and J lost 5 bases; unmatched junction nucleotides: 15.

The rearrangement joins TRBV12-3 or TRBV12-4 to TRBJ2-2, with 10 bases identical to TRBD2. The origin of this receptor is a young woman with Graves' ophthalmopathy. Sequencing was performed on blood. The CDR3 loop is CASSQRVLAGAGTGELFF. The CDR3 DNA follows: TGTGCCAGCAGCCAAAGGGTCCTAGCGGGGGCCGGGACCGGGGAGCTGTTTTTT.